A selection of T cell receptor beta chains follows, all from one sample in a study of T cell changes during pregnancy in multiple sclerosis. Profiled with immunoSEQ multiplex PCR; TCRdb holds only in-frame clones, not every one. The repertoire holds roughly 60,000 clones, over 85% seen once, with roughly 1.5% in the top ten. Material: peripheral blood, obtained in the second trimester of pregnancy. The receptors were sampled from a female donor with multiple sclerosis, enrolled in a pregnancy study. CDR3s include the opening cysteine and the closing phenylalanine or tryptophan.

CASSQAGRGPHYEQYF TRBJ2-7 TRBV19
CASSRVTSGTDTQYF TRBJ2-3 TRBV5-1
CASSSQPYPSGSNEQFF TRBJ2-1 TRBV7-3
CASSFGRGSTEAFF TRBJ1-1 TRBV11-1
CASSSLTSGSGDTQYF TRBJ2-3 TRBV6-5
CASSWGGTAAYEQYF TRBJ2-7 TRBV5-1
CSVENGDRADYGYTF TRBJ1-2 TRBV29-1
CASSGLAGAGETQYF TRBJ2-5 TRBV19
CASSLDRNSNQPQHF TRBJ1-5 TRBV7-9
CASSSWQGETYEQYF TRBJ2-7 TRBV11-2
CAISDSRALSGANVLTF TRBJ2-6 TRBV10-3
CASSQSFGTSYEQYF TRBJ2-7 TRBV4-2
CASSLPNTEAFF TRBJ1-1 TRBV28
CASSSPGTGGGNEQFF TRBJ2-1 TRBV28
CASSSPTGGSTDTQYF TRBJ2-3 TRBV7-9
CASSTRLASNTGELFF TRBJ2-2 TRBV5-4
CASSLWGDRGPTGELFF TRBJ2-2 TRBV28
CASSVAHGYGYTF TRBJ1-2 TRBV9
CASSPGTESTSYGYTF TRBJ1-2 TRBV7-8
CASSSPTGGDDNEQFF TRBJ2-1 TRBV7-9
CASSSTNPGQGLEKLFF TRBJ1-4 TRBV7-2
CASSPPSARLNYGYTF TRBJ1-2 TRBV18
CASSRRAEQETQYF TRBJ2-5 TRBV7-9
CASRKSPVLQETQYF TRBJ2-5 TRBV2
CASSLTGRSYNEQFF TRBJ2-1 TRBV5-4
CASSHPQGEVMAEAFF TRBJ1-1 TRBV21-1
CASRVGQGGNYGYTF TRBJ1-2 TRBV5-6
CASSFLRQLSNQPQHF TRBJ1-5 TRBV7-8
CASSQTGGNQPQHF TRBJ1-5 TRBV4-1
CASSLGGQGISGNTIYF TRBJ1-3 TRBV7-2
CASSLASGRLETQYF TRBJ2-5 TRBV7-7
CASRPSGRENTGELFF TRBJ2-2 TRBV28
CASTRGVAGGTGELFF TRBJ2-2 TRBV5-1
CASSPSDREQPQHF TRBJ1-5 TRBV7-6
CASSKQGNTEAFF TRBJ1-1 TRBV7-7
CASSLSFAGELFF TRBJ2-2 TRBV11-3